This T cell receptor beta chain was retrieved from a study of T cells in Graves' hyperthyroidism and ophthalmopathy. This clonotype was observed at least ten times. Its antigen remains unknown. Orbital computed tomography and thyroid ultrasound, together with serum TRAb and thyroxine and clinical symptoms, were used for diagnoses. Amplification of TCR beta CDR3 regions was performed using RNA transcripts as template. The HTBI primer set served for first-round RT-PCR of the TCR CDR3. TCRdb processed the multiplex PCR reads anew with MiXCR; each CDR3 protein has one entry. The table shows approximately 150,000 distinct CDR3 sequences, with about 9% occurring only once. Regarding the study as a whole: Most thyroid clonotypes with frequency above 0.001 were detected in blood.

This TCR came from a woman between 18 and 29 years old with Graves' hyperthyroidism that later progressed to Graves' ophthalmopathy. Sequencing used blood.

The DNA of the CDR3 is TGTGCCAGCAGCCTAGGGATAGGTGCGGAGAAGCCCTACGAGCAGTACTTC. Protein sequence: CASSLGIGAEKPYEQYF. The chain is built from TRBV7-2 and TRBJ2-7; D ambiguous. The V and J ends lost 5 bases and 2 bases respectively, with 22 bases between them. The germline CDR1 and CDR2 sequences are SGHTA and FQGNSA. The CDR3 has 17 amino acids.